One T cell receptor beta chain is described in this entry. What antigen it recognizes has not been identified. There are no base qualities to consult, and no much larger clone falls within one base. At diagnosis, tumor, uninvolved tumor-adjacent lung and peripheral blood were collected and then preserved as a mix of FFPE and fresh-frozen material. This sample was taken from a study of T cells in localized non-small cell lung cancer (dated by TCRdb to 2018 to 2021). Concerning the study at large: The study examined T cell repertoires in 200 to 300 patients with early-stage NSCLC and compared tumors with uninvolved tumor-adjacent lungs. The cohort was made up of approximately 250 treatment-naive NSCLC patients whose localized lung tumors had been resected. NSCLC patients had a mean age of roughly 66 years, and more than 120 were male and about 98 female.

V was cut back by 6 bases and J by 4 bases, leaving a gap of 12 bases between them. Reading the germline V gene (reference sequence) gives CDR1 LNHDA and CDR2 SQIVND. The CDR3 goes from the cysteine to the phenylalanine over 13 residues. Only the CDR3 portion is preserved as DNA: 39 bases, with reading frame beginning at the first base. The immunoSEQ Assay was used to sequence TCR beta CDR3 regions from DNA. As for how the authors treated the data: T cell density was computed as TCR beta template counts normalized to usable DNA estimated by amplifying housekeeping genes. Richness was estimated using the preseqR package, with extrapolation to 400,000 templates for PBMC samples and to 120,000 templates for tissue samples. Clonality was calculated as one minus Pielou's evenness. Tissue-enriched TCRs were identified by differential abundance testing using productive amino-acid clonotypes, minimum total count 5 and alpha 0.1. Repertoire overlap between compartments was quantified with the Jaccard Index and Morisita Overlap Index. GLIPH grouped TCR beta CDR3s together with public tetramer-defined viral CDR3s, and a viral motif had to include at least three viral sequences and show V-gene enrichment. In its TCRdb copy, this immuneACCESS table keeps in-frame sequences only and misses some clones. Where compared with another copy, unresolved V genes explain less than half of these, and the others have no known cause. V and J calls and clone size are as listed in that table; D and trimming were resolved from the DNA. This sample gives roughly 4,300 clones in total; roughly 23% of them show up just once. The top ten clonotypes cover roughly 8% of the sample.

Study-wide conclusions, independent of this receptor: Because the study design was exploratory, TCR variables were selected using unadjusted p-values without false-discovery rate correction. Because multi-region tumor sequencing was not done, intratumor heterogeneity could not be ruled out. Longer overall survival was associated with higher blood T cell density, whereas shorter survival was associated with higher adjacent-lung clonality. Uninvolved tumor-adjacent lung showed the highest T cell clonality, higher than tumor, which suggests more focused antigenic responses in the adjacent lung. Of the top 100 tumor clones, a median of approximately 60 were detected in paired uninvolved adjacent lung; 28 were also among that lung's top 100.

Here the chain combines TRBV19 and TRBJ2-5; the D gene is unclear. This receptor was identified in a male donor at least 60 years old with stage I lung adenocarcinoma. The sample was lung tumor tissue, taken before any cancer treatment. CDR3 protein: CASSPKAGETQYF. DNA sequence: TGTGCCAGTAGCCCAAAAGCCGGAGAGACCCAGTACTTC.